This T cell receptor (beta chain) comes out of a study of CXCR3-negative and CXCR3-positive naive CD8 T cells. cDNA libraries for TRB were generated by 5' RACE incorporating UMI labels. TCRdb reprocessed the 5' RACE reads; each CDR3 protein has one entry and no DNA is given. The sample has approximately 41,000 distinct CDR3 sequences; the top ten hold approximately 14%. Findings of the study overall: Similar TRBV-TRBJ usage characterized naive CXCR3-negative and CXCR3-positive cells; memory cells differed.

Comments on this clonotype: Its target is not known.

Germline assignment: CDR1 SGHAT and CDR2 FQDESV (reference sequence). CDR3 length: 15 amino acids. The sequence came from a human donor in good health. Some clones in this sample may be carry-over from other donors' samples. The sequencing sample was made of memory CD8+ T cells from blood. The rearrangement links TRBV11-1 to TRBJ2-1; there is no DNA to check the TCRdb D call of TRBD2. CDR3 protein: CASNELAGVSNEQFF.